The present T cell receptor (beta chain) was sequenced within a study of neurological immune-mediated disorders. Study details: There were roughly 35 multiple sclerosis patients; around 31 were relapsing-remitting and 3 were secondary progressive.

The cDNA was synthesized by 5'RACE incorporating 10-nucleotide random UMIs. TCRdb fed the 5' RACE reads into MiXCR, producing one record per CDR3 protein. Of tens of thousands of distinct CDR3 sequences listed, under 2% are singletons. CDR3 size: 16 residues. J lost 2 bases, V lost 0 bases, and 6 bases had no gene match. Germline CDR1 SGHRS, CDR2 YFSETQ. The table lists this clonotype with many counts. This sequence originates from a woman in her thirties or forties with multiple sclerosis. The sequenced sample was PBMCs. V is TRBV5-1 and J is TRBJ2-7; 9 nucleotides align to TRBD1. CDR3 DNA: TGCGCCAGCAGCTTGGGTACCGGGACAGGGACCTACGAGCAGTACTTC. This translates into CASSLGTGTGTYEQYF.